These 3 T cell receptor beta chains share one sample of origin, sequenced in a study of T-cell reconstitution after alpha-beta-depleted transplantation in children. This sample's TCRbeta library carried unique molecular identifier barcodes. One entry per CDR3 protein, called by TCRdb with MiXCR from the PCR reads. The table has roughly 52,000 distinct CDR3 sequences, 5% to 6.5% seen once; the top ten hold about 30%. Sequencing was performed on PBMCs, mostly from graft donor cells, taken 60 days after TCRalphabeta/CD19-depleted stem cell transplant. These receptors originate from a female patient aged 2-15 years who had a stem cell transplant for aplastic anemia, so the T cells may come from the graft donor.

The table lists this clonotype with many counts. The V call is TRBV12-3 or TRBV12-4, the J call TRBJ2-3, with 8 positions matching TRBD2. The CDR3 sequence is 15 residues long. J was trimmed by 1 base and V by 5 bases; bases with no gene match: 5. The chain's CDR3 is CASSRAGAGTDTQYF. The DNA for the CDR3 is TGTGCCAGCAGTAGAGCGGGGGCAGGCACAGATACGCAGTATTTT.

This clonotype was counted only a few times. The chain has TRBV5-1 and TRBJ2-2; 7 nucleotides line up with TRBD1. This CDR3 is built from 13 residues. The ends lost 8 bases at V and 5 bases at J; junction bases unmatched: 6. The germline V gene has CDR1 SGHRS and CDR2 YFSETQ. CDR3 DNA: TGCGCCAGTCAGGGGGTTGTGACCGGGGAGCTGTTTTTT. It translates to CASQGVVTGELFF.

This clonotype was observed at least ten times. The chain couples TRBV7-3 to TRBJ2-7; 8 nucleotides agree with TRBD1. Germline lookup yields CDR1 SGHTA and CDR2 FQGTGA. This CDR3 spans 12 amino acids. The V and J ends lost 2 bases and 8 bases, in that order; junction bases with no gene match: 2. The DNA of the CDR3 is TGTGCCAGCAGCTTAGGACAGGGAAAGCAGTACTTC. This encodes CASSLGQGKQYF.